This T cell receptor (beta chain) was recovered during a study of regulatory T cells in long-lasting Graves disease. The CDR3 consists of 17 residues. The J segment lost 6 bases and the V segment lost 2 bases, leaving 10 bases of the junction unmatched. From germline, CDR1 is ENHRY and CDR2 SYGVKD. Time point described: newly diagnosed GD, antithyroid drugs for less than 3 months. RNA from PBMCs was the source of the TCR library. Both iRepertoire HTBI primers and Arm-PCR of CDR3 regions were used to build the TCR beta libraries. Each CDR3 protein is one row after TCRdb ran MiXCR on the multiplex PCR reads. The data contain under 700,000 distinct CDR3 sequences, 15% to 20% of them singletons. These data also formed part of another study, on T cells in Graves' hyperthyroidism and ophthalmopathy.

The chain employs TRBV10-3 and TRBJ2-2, with 9 bases that match TRBD1. The receptor comes from a woman aged 35 to 59 with Graves disease. Material: peripheral blood mononuclear cells (PBMCs), obtained at new diagnosis, from a patient treated with antithyroid drugs. The CDR3 coding sequence is TGTGCCATCAGTGAGGAGCCCGGGACAGGGATCGCCGGGGAGCTGTTTTTT. Protein sequence: CAISEEPGTGIAGELFF.